This T cell receptor (beta chain) was recovered during a study of PD-L1 blockade in urothelial cancer. On the study more broadly: Patients' prior chemotherapy regimens numbered 0 to 3. A median roughly 150,000 T cells were found in blood samples. Blood drawn 3 weeks (second dose) and 6 weeks after treatment start was analyzed.

CDR1 MDHEN and CDR2 SYDVKM come from the germline V gene. V gave up 5 bases and J gave up 5 bases; unmatched junction bases: 11. The CDR3 is made up of 15 amino acids. Time point given: pretreatment peripheral blood. The data were produced by immunoSEQ multiplex PCR, yet TCRdb's version contains in-frame clones alone and is incomplete. Here the sample spans 40,000 to 60,000 clones, around 84% being singletons. The TCR sequence derives from a man in his 70s with urothelial cancer. The sequenced sample was PBMCs, obtained around atezolizumab (anti-PD-L1) treatment. V is TRBV28 and J is TRBJ2-7; 8 positions match TRBD1. CDR3 bases: TGTGCCAGCAGTCCCCGGACAGGGATAGACAACGAGCAGTACTTC. As protein: CASSPRTGIDNEQYF.